The 32 T cell receptor beta chains given below trace back to one sample, sequenced in a study of breast tumors, draining lymph nodes, adjacent tissues. From the multiplex PCR reads, TCRdb called clonotypes with MiXCR, one entry per CDR3 protein. The sample carries 200,000 to 300,000 distinct CDR3 sequences, more than 30% recorded once. The lymph nodes were axillary draining lymph nodes from breast cancer patients. The sample was axillary lymph node tissue. Receptors were obtained from a female donor with breast cancer. Some clones in this sample may be carry-over from other donors' samples.

This clonotype was picked up a small number of times. It may be a read error: a sequence one base away is much more abundant. This is likely a read error, given that the CDR3 carries no conserved phenylalanine or tryptophan at its end. This chain uses TRBV20-1 with TRBJ2-7; unclear D gene. CDR3 size: 10 residues. Germline CDR1 DFQATT, CDR2 SNEGSKA (reference sequence). V gave up 6 bases and J gave up 3 bases, with 6 bases separating them. The CDR3 loop is CSAGSYEQYS. The CDR3 DNA reads TGCAGTGCGGGAAGCTACGAGCAGTACTCC.

With respect to this clonotype: A single base separates this from a much larger clone, so it may be a read error. The conserved closing phenylalanine or tryptophan is absent in this CDR3, likely reflecting a read error. V and J are TRBV7-9 and TRBJ2-1; weak D call: TRBD2 (5 bases). From germline, CDR1 is SEHNR and CDR2 FQNEAQ (reference sequence). Trimming removed 3 bases at V and 2 bases at J, with 8 bases between. This CDR3 is 14 amino acids long. The CDR3 DNA is TGTGCCAGCAGCTTCCGGGGAACCTACAATGAGCAGTTCCTC. It yields the protein CASSFRGTYNEQFL.

Many counts were recorded for this clonotype. This chain uses TRBV7-2 with TRBJ2-7; 12 bases are shared with TRBD2. The CDR3 is 15 residues long. Trimming cost V 1 base and J 7 bases; bases outside gene matches: 5. CDR1 and CDR2 from the germline V gene are SGHTA and FQGNSA. The CDR3 DNA reads as TGTGCCAGCAGCTTAGGTCTAGCGGGAGGGCGAGAGCAGTACTTC. As protein: CASSLGLAGGREQYF.

V usage is TRBV6-2 or TRBV6-3 and J usage is TRBJ1-5; D not resolved. CDR1 is MNHEY and CDR2 is SVGEGT in the germline V gene. V was clipped by 5 bases and J by 0 bases, with 8 bases between them. This CDR3 spans 14 amino acids. The CDR3 region is CASSTMDSNQPQHF. The DNA of the CDR3 is TGTGCCAGCAGTACAATGGATAGCAATCAGCCCCAGCATTTT.

Ten or more counts support this clonotype. The chain couples TRBV20-1 to TRBJ2-1, with 7 bases fitting TRBD2. Trimming removed 5 bases from V and 2 bases from J; junction bases left unmatched: 6. Germline V gene lookup returns CDR1 DFQATT and CDR2 SNEGSKA (reference sequence). This CDR3 comprises 14 residues. The CDR3, as DNA: TGCAGTGCTCTGGCTAGCGGTACCTACAATGAGCAGTTCTTC. Translating gives CSALASGTYNEQFF.

As to this clonotype: Mismatch with germline at one junction end may stem from a read error. V gene TRBV7-6 combines with J gene TRBJ1-3; perhaps TRBD1 as D (5 bases). From germline, CDR1 is SGHVS and CDR2 FNYEAQ. This CDR3 region has 15 residues. The DNA for the CDR3 is TGTGCCAGCAGCTTAGCGCTCGGACACGGAAACACCATACACTTT. It translates to CASSLALGHGNTIHF.

This clonotype occurred a few times. This CDR3 is CASSLASRADTEAFF. The CDR3 region has the DNA TGCGCCAGCAGCTTGGCCAGTCGGGCGGACACTGAAGCTTTCTTT. The chain recombines TRBV5-1 with TRBJ1-1; D remains unclear. The CDR3 sequence is 15 residues long. The V end lost 0 bases, the J end lost 3 bases, and 12 bases lay between the germline ends. Germline lookup yields CDR1 SGHRS and CDR2 YFSETQ. Combining the CDR3 with reference TRBV5-1 and TRBJ1-1 gives the whole variable domain KAGVTQTPRYLIKTRGQQVTLSCSPISGHRSVSWYQQTPGQGLQFLFEYFSETQRNKGNFPGRFSGRQFSNSRSEMNVSTLELGDSALYLCASSLASRADTEAFFGQGTRLTVV.

This clonotype was found a few times. A read error may be the cause here, since a much bigger clone is one base away. The conserved phenylalanine or tryptophan is not found at the CDR3 terminus, so this likely reflects a read error. The genes are TRBV12-3 or TRBV12-4 and TRBJ1-3, with D possibly TRBD1 on 5 matching bases. The V end was cut by 5 bases, the J end by 0 bases, with 11 bases between. This CDR3 has 15 amino acids. The DNA for the CDR3 is TGTGCCAGCAGTCCTTGGACAAGCTCTGGAAACACCATATATCTT. This codes for CASSPWTSSGNTIYL.

This clonotype was recorded many times. The chain couples TRBV20-1 to TRBJ1-3; D unclear. The V gene's germline CDR1 is DFQATT and CDR2 SNEGSKA (reference sequence). The CDR3 spans 16 residues. The ends were cut back, 0 bases at V and 0 bases at J, with 12 bases in the middle. The CDR3 here is CSARDMGSFSGNTIYF. CDR3 coding DNA: TGCAGTGCTAGAGATATGGGCAGCTTCTCTGGAAACACCATATATTTT.

This clonotype has a count of ten or more. The V and J genes are TRBV7-2 and TRBJ2-1; 13 positions match TRBD2. The CDR3 is made up of 14 amino acids. Germline V gives CDR1 SGHTA, CDR2 FQGNSA. Unmatched junction bases numbered 10, after V lost 5 bases and J lost 15 bases. The CDR3: CASSRALAGGGGFF. DNA of the CDR3: TGTGCCAGCAGCCGGGCACTAGCGGGAGGGGGGGGGTTCTTC.

This clonotype was observed at least ten times. V and J are TRBV19 and TRBJ2-3; D unclear. Germline V CDR1 and CDR2: LNHDA, SQIVND (reference sequence). V lost 7 bases, J lost 4 bases, and 9 bases lay in between. CDR3 length: 12 amino acids. Here the CDR3 reads CASKKEPDTQYF. Written as DNA, the CDR3 is TGTGCCAGTAAGAAGGAACCAGATACGCAGTATTTT.

As for this clonotype: One end of the junction is discordant with germline, which a read error may explain. V is TRBV3-1 and J is TRBJ2-7; D is undetermined. CDR3 length: 14 residues. The V gene's germline CDR1 is LGHDT and CDR2 YNNKEL (reference sequence). CDR3 nucleotides: TGTCCCAGCAGCAACCCGTCCACCCCCTACGAGCAGTACTTC. The encoded protein is CPSSNPSTPYEQYF.

The chain has TRBV5-4 and TRBJ2-7; no clear D gene. Trimming pared 4 bases from V and 5 bases from J, leaving 13 bases between. CDR1 is SGHNT and CDR2 is YYREEE in the germline V gene (reference sequence). The CDR3 covers 13 residues. In DNA, the CDR3 is TGTGCCAGCAGCCCTCTCGTAGTCCACGAGCAGTACTTC. Its protein product is CASSPLVVHEQYF.

Worth noting for this clonotype: It may be a read error: a sequence one base away is much more abundant. Here the CDR3 DNA reads TGTGCCAGCAGGAACAGGGGGACCTACGAGCAGTACTTC. This translates into CASRNRGTYEQYF. The chain joins TRBV13 to TRBJ2-7; 8 positions agree with TRBD1. V was pared by 6 bases and J by 2 bases, with 3 bases of the junction left unmatched. The CDR3 sequence is 13 residues long. Germline CDR1 reads PRHDT; CDR2 reads FYEKMQ (reference sequence). Full variable domain (rest looked up from reference TRBV13 and TRBJ2-7): AAGVIQSPRHLIKEKRETATLKCYPIPRHDTVYWYQQGPGQDPQFLISFYEKMQSDKGSIPDRFSAQQFSDYHSELNMSSLELGDSALYFCASRNRGTYEQYFGPGTRLTVT.

In regard to this clonotype: The junction shows a germline mismatch at one end, possibly a read error. The chain uses TRBV5-1 and TRBJ1-4; D uncertain. This CDR3 is built from 13 residues. Germline values: CDR1 SGHRS, CDR2 YFSETQ. The CDR3 DNA reads as TGCGCCAGCAGCGTAGGTGGAAATGAAAAACTGCTTTTT. This encodes CASSVGGNEKLLF.

With respect to this clonotype: This may come from a read error, since a much larger clone is one base off. This CDR3 fails to terminate in the conserved phenylalanine or tryptophan, so it likely reflects a read error. This chain links TRBV2 with TRBJ1-2, with unresolved D. Deletions cut 8 bases from V and 2 bases from J, with 12 bases between. CDR1 SNHLY and CDR2 FYNNEI come from the germline V gene. The CDR3 loop spans 13 amino acids. CDR3 in amino acids: CASGLSENYGYTL. The CDR3 DNA follows: TGTGCCAGCGGCTTATCCGAGAACTATGGCTACACCCTC.

Many counts were recorded for this clonotype. V is TRBV7-2 and J is TRBJ2-7; D is unclear. Trimming took 5 bases from V and 7 from J, leaving 12 bases between them. Germline values: CDR1 SGHTA, CDR2 FQGNSA. The CDR3 runs to 12 residues. CDR3 coding DNA: TGTGCCAGCAGCCAAGAAATCGGGGAGCAGTACTTC. Its protein product is CASSQEIGEQYF.

This clonotype was counted only a few times. The chain links TRBV5-1 to TRBJ1-1; tentatively, D is TRBD1 (5 bases). V dropped 6 bases and J dropped 0 bases, with 12 bases sitting between them. CDR3 length: 14 amino acids. Germline CDR1 SGHRS, CDR2 YFSETQ. This CDR3 reads CASKTEDMNTEAFF. Written as DNA, the CDR3 is TGCGCCAGCAAGACAGAGGATATGAACACTGAAGCTTTCTTT. Together with reference TRBV5-1 and TRBJ1-1, the CDR3 gives the full variable domain: KAGVTQTPRYLIKTRGQQVTLSCSPISGHRSVSWYQQTPGQGLQFLFEYFSETQRNKGNFPGRFSGRQFSNSRSEMNVSTLELGDSALYLCASKTEDMNTEAFFGQGTRLTVV.

This clonotype has a count of ten or more. This chain uses TRBV7-9 with TRBJ2-1; 7 positions agree with TRBD2. Germline values: CDR1 SEHNR, CDR2 FQNEAQ (reference sequence). This CDR3 comprises 15 residues. V lost 3 bases, J lost 8 bases, and 10 bases stayed unmatched. The CDR3 sequence: CASSFSGTNTHEQFF. The CDR3 coding sequence is TGTGCCAGCAGCTTCTCCGGGACTAACACGCATGAGCAGTTCTTC.

Remarks on this clonotype: A much larger clone differs from this one at a single base, so this may be a read error. V is TRBV7-6 and J is TRBJ2-5; TRBD1 aligns across 7 bases. Germline lookup yields CDR1 SGHVS and CDR2 FNYEAQ. This CDR3 has 17 amino acids. CDR3 in amino acids: CASSERTGALVGEPQYF. In DNA, the CDR3 is TGTGCCAGCAGCGAGAGAACAGGGGCCCTGGTAGGAGAGCCCCAGTACTTC.

Comment on this clonotype: A much more abundant neighbour one base away suggests this may be a read error. The CDR3 loop is CASSLVSGRGLREPQYF. The CDR3 DNA is TGTGCCAGCAGCTTAGTTAGCGGGAGGGGCCTCCGGGAGCCCCAGTACTTC. This rearrangement joins TRBV7-2 to TRBJ2-5; 11 positions match TRBD2. Germline CDR1 reads SGHTA; CDR2 reads FQGNSA. The CDR3 consists of 17 residues. V shed 1 base and J 9 bases; nucleotides not matched to a gene: 13.

There are many counts of this clonotype. The rearrangement uses TRBV29-1 and TRBJ1-1; D is undetermined. The CDR3 has 13 residues. With 3 bases removed from V and 4 bases from J, the gap between germline ends came to 12 bases. The germline V gene encodes CDR1 SQVTM and CDR2 ANQGSEA. The CDR3 bases are TGCAGCGTTGAGACCACTTCGGGCACTGAAGCTTTCTTT. It encodes CSVETTSGTEAFF.

This clonotype was detected many times. The genes are TRBV11-3 and TRBJ2-1; no definite D call. CDR1 and CDR2 from the germline V gene are SGHNT and YENEEA. Trimming took 0 bases from V and 6 from J, leaving 9 bases between them. The CDR3 sequence is 14 residues long. CDR3 loop: CASSLDRLSNEQFF. DNA for the CDR3: TGTGCCAGCAGCTTAGATCGGCTAAGCAATGAGCAGTTCTTC.

The chain links TRBV12-3 or TRBV12-4 to TRBJ2-3; D is undetermined. The CDR3 covers 11 residues. V lost 3 bases, J lost 6 bases, and 4 bases lay in between. CDR3 in DNA: TGTGCCAGCAGTTTCAAGGATACGCAGTATTTT. Amino acid sequence: CASSFKDTQYF.

There are a few counts of this clonotype. A read error may be the cause here, since a much bigger clone is one base away. This chain links TRBV7-8 with TRBJ2-7; D might be TRBD2 (5 bases). The CDR3 extends over 16 amino acids. The V and J ends lost 2 bases and 2 bases respectively, with 16 bases between them. Germline CDR1 SGHVS, CDR2 FQNEAQ. The CDR3 region is CASSLPRGLATYEQYF. CDR3 in DNA: TGTGCCAGCAGCTTACCCCGCGGGCTAGCAACCTACGAGCAGTACTTC.

There are many counts of this clonotype. The chain is built from TRBV12-5 and TRBJ2-2; a weak D match, TRBD1 (6 bases). Trimming shortened V by 3 bases and J by 6 bases, and 14 bases separated the two germline ends. The length of the CDR3 is 15 residues. The germline V gene encodes CDR1 LGHNT and CDR2 FRNRAP. The CDR3 here is CASGFHRGGPGELFF. The CDR3 DNA is TGTGCTAGTGGTTTTCATCGTGGGGGCCCCGGGGAGCTGTTTTTT. The entire variable domain, with the rest obtained from reference TRBV12-5 and TRBJ2-2, is as follows: DARVTQTPRHKVTEMGQEVTMRCQPILGHNTVFWYRQTMMQGLELLAYFRNRAPLDDSGMPKDRFSAEMPDATLATLKIQPSEPRDSAVYFCASGFHRGGPGELFFGEGSRLTVL.

Turning to this clonotype: Just one base apart from a much larger clone, this may be a read error. The chain recombines TRBV5-1 with TRBJ1-2; D is unresolved. V gave up 1 base and J gave up 4 bases, with 8 bases separating them. The germline gives CDR1 SGHRS, CDR2 YFSETQ. The CDR3 extends over 13 amino acids. The CDR3 loop reads CASSLNHSYGYTF. CDR3 in DNA: TGCGCCAGCAGCTTGAATCATAGCTATGGCTACACCTTC. The full variable domain, rest sourced from reference TRBV5-1 and TRBJ1-2, is KAGVTQTPRYLIKTRGQQVTLSCSPISGHRSVSWYQQTPGQGLQFLFEYFSETQRNKGNFPGRFSGRQFSNSRSEMNVSTLELGDSALYLCASSLNHSYGYTFGSGTRLTVV.

The chain uses TRBV29-1 and TRBJ2-2; 9 positions match TRBD1. This CDR3 spans 12 amino acids. V was clipped by 8 bases and J by 4 bases; unmatched bases: 2. The germline gives CDR1 SQVTM, CDR2 ANQGSEA. The chain's CDR3 is CSSGQGTGELFF. In DNA, the CDR3 is TGCAGCTCGGGACAGGGCACCGGGGAGCTGTTTTTT.

This CDR3 reads CSAWTGDNSPLHF. The CDR3 DNA follows: TGCAGTGCTTGGACAGGGGACAATTCACCCCTCCACTTT. The chain has TRBV20-1 and TRBJ1-6, with 9 bases fitting TRBD1. Germline CDR1 and CDR2: DFQATT and SNEGSKA (reference sequence). Losses at the gene ends were 5 bases for V and 7 bases for J; bases not matched to a gene: 3. This CDR3 comprises 13 residues.

On this clonotype: A read error may be the cause here, since a much bigger clone is one base away. The chain combines TRBV7-2 with TRBJ2-2, with D possibly TRBD2 on 5 matching bases. V lost 5 bases and J lost 4, with 14 bases in between. CDR3 length: 15 amino acids. From germline, CDR1 is SGHTA and CDR2 FQGNSA. The CDR3 is CASSPPPGFTGELFF. In DNA form, the CDR3 reads TGTGCCAGCAGCCCCCCACCGGGGTTCACCGGGGAGCTGTTTTTT.

About this clonotype itself: A much more abundant neighbour one base away suggests this may be a read error. The rearrangement uses TRBV6-4 and TRBJ2-1, with TRBD2 as a possible D gene (6 bases). This CDR3 spans 13 amino acids. The germline CDR1 and CDR2 sequences are MRHNA and SNTAGT. CDR3 sequence (DNA): TGTGCCCGCAGTGGGTCCGGGGGCAATGAGCAGTTCTTC. Translated, it gives CARSGSGGNEQFF.

This clonotype showed up many times. This chain joins TRBV20-1 and TRBJ2-5, with TRBD2 as a possible D gene (5 bases). The CDR3 covers 14 residues. Between the trimmed V and J ends, which lost 2 bases and 1 base, there was a span of 11 bases. Per the germline V gene, CDR1 is DFQATT and CDR2 is SNEGSKA (reference sequence). CDR3 DNA: TGCAGTGCTAGACTAGCCCAGGTCCAAGAGACCCAGTACTTC. Translated: CSARLAQVQETQYF.